This T cell receptor (beta chain) was observed in a study of cytomegalovirus exposure and HLA in healthy donors. Study findings and constraints: The investigators catalogued about 170 TCR beta chains as cytomegalovirus-associated. TCR sequences were mostly rare, though some public TCRs occurred in many donors.

V was clipped by 7 bases and J by 3 bases; unmatched bases: 11. Germline V gives CDR1 SGHTA, CDR2 FQGNSA. The CDR3 loop spans 16 amino acids. Primers included in the PCR were 60 Vbeta and 13 Jbeta primers. Here immunoSEQ multiplex PCR was the method, and the copy in TCRdb shows in-frame clones only, minus some. The table shows approximately 150,000 clones, with about four fifths occurring only once. Notes on this clone: Antigen unknown.

The specimen was PBMCs. The origin of this receptor is a woman aged 25 to 39 in good health and CMV-seropositive. The J gene is TRBJ2-7, the V gene TRBV7-2; 11 nucleotides match TRBD2. CDR3 bases: TGTGCCAGCAAAAAACTAGCGGGGGCACTTGGCTACGAGCAGTACTTC. It specifies CASKKLAGALGYEQYF.